What follows describes a single T cell receptor beta chain. No antigen is known for it. The method was immunoSEQ multiplex PCR; TCRdb's version includes in-frame clones alone and lacks a portion of them. This repertoire shows around 150,000 clones, about 90% found once; its top ten account for 5% to 6.5%. The data originate from a study of T cell responses to AZD1222 COVID-19 vaccine. The study, taken as a whole, reports: The study identified only six AZD1222 recipients as seropositive at baseline.

This TCR was sampled from an adult who received the AZD1222 COVID-19 vaccine. Specimen: peripheral blood, collected 28 days after the second AZD1222 dose.

This chain's CDR3 is CASSLDSGISYEQYF. CDR3 bases: TGTGCCAGCAGCTTAGATAGCGGGATTTCCTACGAGCAGTACTTC. This chain connects TRBV7-3 to TRBJ2-7; 8 nucleotides agree with TRBD2. Looked up from germline, CDR1 is SGHTA and CDR2 is FQGTGA. This CDR3 contains 15 residues. Trimming took 2 bases from V and 1 from J; bases not matched to a gene: 4.